This passage covers 9 T cell receptor beta chains from one sample sequenced in a study of response to subunit inactivated influenza vaccine. TCRdb re-analysed the RT-PCR reads in MiXCR, keeping a single row per CDR3 protein. The repertoire consists of about half a million distinct CDR3 sequences, with about a tenth occurring once and the leading ten covering 9.5% to 15%. The specimen was PBMCs from blood, collected 35 to 45 days after vaccination. These receptors were collected from a man aged 45 to 65 who received an inactivated influenza vaccine.

This clonotype was detected a few times. The chain links TRBV11-2 to TRBJ2-3, with 8 bases matching TRBD2. The germline V gene has CDR1 SGHAT and CDR2 FQNNGV. Unmatched junction bases numbered 3, after V lost 3 bases and J lost 1 base. The CDR3 sequence is 15 residues long. In DNA, the CDR3 is TGTGCCAGCAGCTTTGTACTAGCGGGCACAGATACGCAGTATTTT. It codes for CASSFVLAGTDTQYF.

The chain couples TRBV11-1 to TRBJ2-7, with a possible D match to TRBD2 (5 bases). Trimming took 0 bases from V and 2 from J, leaving 14 bases between them. CDR3 length: 16 residues. Germline CDR1 SGHAT, CDR2 FQDESV (reference sequence). CDR3 protein: CASSLAYSRAAYEQYF. The CDR3 region has the DNA TGTGCCAGCAGCTTAGCCTACTCGAGGGCAGCCTACGAGCAGTACTTC.

This sequence joins TRBV20-1 and TRBJ2-1; possible D gene TRBD2, 6 bases. V gave up 5 bases and J gave up 16 bases, with 21 bases separating them. The germline CDR1 and CDR2 sequences are DFQATT and SNEGSKA (reference sequence). CDR3 length: 12 amino acids. CDR3 in DNA: TGCAGTGCTCCTACCCCGGGATGGGGGGATTTCTTC. Translated: CSAPTPGWGDFF.

This chain joins TRBV20-1 and TRBJ2-4, with D tentatively TRBD1 or TRBD2 (5 bases each). The ends were cut back, 5 bases at V and 5 bases at J, with 19 bases in the middle. Per the germline V gene, CDR1 is DFQATT and CDR2 is SNEGSKA (reference sequence). The CDR3 runs 15 residues. Here the CDR3 DNA reads TGCAGTGCTGCTGGGGCGTTATGGGGACAAAACATTCAGTACTTC. This gives the protein CSAAGALWGQNIQYF.

This clonotype was seen at least ten times. This rearrangement joins TRBV20-1 to TRBJ1-1; D gene uncertain. The CDR3 runs 14 residues. The V and J ends lost 1 base and 2 bases respectively, with 11 bases between them. Germline V gives CDR1 DFQATT, CDR2 SNEGSKA (reference sequence). The CDR3 sequence is CSARGWQRNTEAFF. The CDR3 coding sequence is TGCAGTGCTAGAGGTTGGCAGAGAAACACTGAAGCTTTCTTT.

The chain links TRBV7-3 to TRBJ1-2; 10 nucleotides match TRBD1. This CDR3 region has 13 residues. V trimming: 5 bases; J trimming: 8 bases; junction bases outside the gene matches: 5. CDR1 is SGHTA, CDR2 FQGTGA, per germline. The CDR3 DNA reads as TGTGCCAGCAGCCCCGGGACAGGGGTGGGCTACACCTTC. It is translated as CASSPGTGVGYTF.

In its sample, this clonotype was seen many times. The chain uses TRBV10-3 and TRBJ2-7; no clear D. The CDR3 spans 12 residues. The V end was cut by 6 bases, the J end by 5 bases, with 11 bases between. The germline V gene encodes CDR1 ENHRY and CDR2 SYGVKD. CDR3: CAISQLGDEQYF. CDR3 coding DNA: TGTGCCATCAGCCAGCTTGGAGACGAGCAGTACTTC.

This clonotype was observed at least ten times. V gene TRBV4-3 combines with J gene TRBJ2-7; D may be TRBD1 (6 bases). V was trimmed by 1 base and J by 2 bases, leaving 12 bases between them. This CDR3 has 15 amino acids. The germline CDR1 and CDR2 sequences are LGHNA and YSLEER. The CDR3 region is CASSQASRGTYEQYF. CDR3 DNA: TGCGCCAGCAGCCAAGCTTCCAGGGGTACCTACGAGCAGTACTTC.

The rearrangement joins TRBV12-3 or TRBV12-4 to TRBJ2-1; 14 bases map to TRBD2. After removal of 6 bases from V and 1 base from J, the junction contained 5 bases not matched to a gene. The CDR3 is made up of 17 amino acids. CDR3 nucleotides: TGTGCCAGCAGCCGACTAGCGGGAGGGGATTCCTACAATGAGCAGTTCTTC. Amino acids: CASSRLAGGDSYNEQFF.